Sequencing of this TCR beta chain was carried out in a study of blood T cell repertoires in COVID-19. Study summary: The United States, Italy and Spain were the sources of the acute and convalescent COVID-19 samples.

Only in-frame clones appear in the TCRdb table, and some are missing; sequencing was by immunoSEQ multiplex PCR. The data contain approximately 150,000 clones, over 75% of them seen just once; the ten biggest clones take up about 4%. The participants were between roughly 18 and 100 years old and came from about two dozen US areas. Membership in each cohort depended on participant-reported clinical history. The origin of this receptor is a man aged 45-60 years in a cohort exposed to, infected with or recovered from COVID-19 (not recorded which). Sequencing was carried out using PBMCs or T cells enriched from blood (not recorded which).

CDR3 bases: TGCGCCAGCAGCCCGGGACTGATAAATTCACCCCTCCACTTT. As protein: CASSPGLINSPLHF. The chain couples TRBV4-3 to TRBJ1-6; TRBD1 is a possible D gene (5 bases). The V end was cut by 4 bases, the J end by 7 bases, with 11 bases between. The CDR3 covers 14 residues. The germline gives CDR1 LGHNA, CDR2 YSLEER.